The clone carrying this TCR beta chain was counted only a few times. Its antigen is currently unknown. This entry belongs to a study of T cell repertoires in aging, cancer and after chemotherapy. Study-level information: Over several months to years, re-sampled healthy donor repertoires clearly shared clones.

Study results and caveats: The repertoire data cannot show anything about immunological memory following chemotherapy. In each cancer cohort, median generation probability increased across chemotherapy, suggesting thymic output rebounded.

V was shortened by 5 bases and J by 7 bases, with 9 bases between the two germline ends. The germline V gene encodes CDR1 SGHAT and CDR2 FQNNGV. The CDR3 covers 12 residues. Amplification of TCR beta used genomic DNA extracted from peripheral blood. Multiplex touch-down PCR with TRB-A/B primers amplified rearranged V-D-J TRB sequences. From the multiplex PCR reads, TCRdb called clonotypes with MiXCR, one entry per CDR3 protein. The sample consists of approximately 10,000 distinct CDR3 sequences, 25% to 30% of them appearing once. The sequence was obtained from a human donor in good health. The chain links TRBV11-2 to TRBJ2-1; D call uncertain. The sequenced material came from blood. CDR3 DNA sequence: TGTGCCAGCAGCCCCGAACGTAATGAGCAGTTCTTC. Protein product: CASSPERNEQFF. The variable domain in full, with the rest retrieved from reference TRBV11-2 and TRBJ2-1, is EAGVAQSPRYKIIEKRQSVAFWCNPISGHATLYWYQQILGQGPKLLIQFQNNGVVDDSQLPKDRFSAERLKGVDSTLKIQPAKLEDSAVYLCASSPERNEQFFGPGTRLTVL.